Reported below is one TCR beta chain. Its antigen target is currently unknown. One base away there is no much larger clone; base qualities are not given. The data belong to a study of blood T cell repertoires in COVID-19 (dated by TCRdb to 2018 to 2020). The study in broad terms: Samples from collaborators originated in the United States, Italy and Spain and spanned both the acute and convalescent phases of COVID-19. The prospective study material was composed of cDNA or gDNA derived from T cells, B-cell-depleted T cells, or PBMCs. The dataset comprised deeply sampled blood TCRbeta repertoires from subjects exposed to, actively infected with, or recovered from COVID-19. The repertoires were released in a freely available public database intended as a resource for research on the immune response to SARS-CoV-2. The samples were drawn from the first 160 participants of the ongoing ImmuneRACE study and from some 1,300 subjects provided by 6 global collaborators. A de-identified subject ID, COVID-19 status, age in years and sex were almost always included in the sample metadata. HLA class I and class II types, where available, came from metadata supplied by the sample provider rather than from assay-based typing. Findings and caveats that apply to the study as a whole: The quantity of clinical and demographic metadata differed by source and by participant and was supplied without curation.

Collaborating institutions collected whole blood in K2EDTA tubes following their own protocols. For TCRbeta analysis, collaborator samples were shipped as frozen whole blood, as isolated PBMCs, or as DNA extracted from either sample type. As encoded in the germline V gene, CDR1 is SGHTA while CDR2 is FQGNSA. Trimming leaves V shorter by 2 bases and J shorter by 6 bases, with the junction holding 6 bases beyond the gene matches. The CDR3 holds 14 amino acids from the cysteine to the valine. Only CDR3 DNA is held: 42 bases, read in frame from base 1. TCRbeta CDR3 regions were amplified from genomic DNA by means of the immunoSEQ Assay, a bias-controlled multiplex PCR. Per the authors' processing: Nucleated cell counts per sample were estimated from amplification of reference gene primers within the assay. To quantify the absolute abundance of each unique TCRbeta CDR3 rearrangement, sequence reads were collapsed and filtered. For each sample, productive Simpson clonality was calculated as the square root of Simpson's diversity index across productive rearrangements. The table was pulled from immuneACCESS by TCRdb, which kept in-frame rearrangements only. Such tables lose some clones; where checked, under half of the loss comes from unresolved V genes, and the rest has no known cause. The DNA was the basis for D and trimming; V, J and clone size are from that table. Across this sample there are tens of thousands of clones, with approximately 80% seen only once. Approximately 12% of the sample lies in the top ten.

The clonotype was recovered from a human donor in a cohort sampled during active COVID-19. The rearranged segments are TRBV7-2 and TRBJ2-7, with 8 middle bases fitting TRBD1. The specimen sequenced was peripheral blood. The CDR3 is CASSLMGQAFEQYV. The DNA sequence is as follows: TGTGCCAGCAGCTTAATGGGACAGGCGTTCGAGCAGTACGTC.